A single sample gave rise to the 26 T cell receptor beta chains below, sequenced in a study of T-cell memory formation after mild COVID-19. TCRdb used MiXCR to reprocess the 5' RACE reads, holding one entry per CDR3 protein. This sample has some 190,000 distinct CDR3 sequences, with more than 15% found just once. Sequenced material: PBMCs or a T cell subset sorted from them (not recorded which). Receptor source: an adult woman who had mild COVID-19 (a few samples of this study predate the infection). Cell type and time point are not known.

This clonotype was seen a handful of times. The chain links TRBV5-1 to TRBJ1-1; TRBD1 aligns across 7 bases. Germline CDR1 SGHRS, CDR2 YFSETQ. The V gene end was trimmed by 0 bases and the J gene end by 1 base; junction bases not matched to a gene: 9. The CDR3 runs to 17 residues. Here the CDR3 DNA reads TGCGCCAGCAGCTTGGGCCCAGGGGGAGAGGGGAACACTGAAGCTTTCTTT. It specifies CASSLGPGGEGNTEAFF.

V usage is TRBV6-2 or TRBV6-3 and J usage is TRBJ2-7, with D perhaps matching TRBD2 (5 bases). Per germline, CDR1 MNHEY and CDR2 SVGEGT. The CDR3 is made up of 13 amino acids. V dropped 2 bases and J dropped 7 bases, with 12 bases sitting between them. The CDR3 DNA follows: TGTGCCAGCAGTTACGGAGGCTCCTGGGAGCAGTACTTC. Its protein product is CASSYGGSWEQYF.

This clonotype was detected a few times. V gene TRBV28 combines with J gene TRBJ2-1; TRBD2 aligns across 12 bases. Germline V gene sequence: CDR1 MDHEN, CDR2 SYDVKM. The trim removed 4 bases at V and 7 bases at J, leaving 11 bases unmatched. This CDR3 is built from 17 residues. The CDR3 here is CASSSTASGGALNEQFF. The CDR3 DNA follows: TGTGCCAGCAGTTCCACAGCTAGCGGGGGGGCCTTAAATGAGCAGTTCTTC.

This chain connects TRBV20-1 to TRBJ2-7; 7 nucleotides align to TRBD1. Per germline, CDR1 DFQATT and CDR2 SNEGSKA (reference sequence). The CDR3 has 17 residues. Unmatched junction bases numbered 15, after V lost 2 bases and J lost 2 bases. The CDR3, as DNA: TGCAGTGCTAGACCTCACTCCCCCGGACAGGTAACCTACGAGCAGTACTTC. Its translation: CSARPHSPGQVTYEQYF.

The CDR3 reads CASSYRPGPGTHEKLFF. The CDR3, as DNA: TGTGCCAGCAGTTATCGGCCGGGACCCGGGACGCATGAAAAACTGTTTTTT. V usage is TRBV27 and J usage is TRBJ1-4, with D possibly being TRBD1 (5 bases). V was pared by 4 bases and J by 6 bases, with 21 bases between. CDR3 length: 17 residues. Germline V lookup: CDR1 MNHEY, CDR2 SMNVEV (reference sequence).

The V and J genes are TRBV12-3 or TRBV12-4 and TRBJ1-2, with TRBD1 matching over 10 bases. With V trimmed by 6 bases and J by 0 bases, 13 bases remained unmatched. There are 18 residues in the CDR3. CDR3 sequence reads: CASRAVGQGVLTNYGYTF. The CDR3 region has the DNA TGTGCCAGCAGGGCGGTCGGACAGGGGGTCCTTACTAACTATGGCTACACCTTC.

CDR3 DNA: TGTGCCAGCACCGTCGGACAGGGAAGCGCTGAAGCTTTCTTT. Protein: CASTVGQGSAEAFF. The chain is built from TRBV7-9 and TRBJ1-1, with 8 bases lining up with TRBD1. This CDR3 has 14 residues. The V gene end was trimmed by 7 bases and the J gene end by 6 bases; junction bases not matched to a gene: 10. The germline gives CDR1 SEHNR, CDR2 FQNEAQ (reference sequence). Based on the CDR3 plus reference TRBV7-9 and TRBJ1-1, the full variable domain is DTGVSQNPRHKITKRGQNVTFRCDPISEHNRLYWYRQTLGQGPEFLTYFQNEAQLEKSRLLSDRFSAERPKGSFSTLEIQRTEQGDSAMYLCASTVGQGSAEAFFGQGTRLTVV.

This clonotype turned up a few times. The chain employs TRBV7-9 and TRBJ2-3; 7 positions agree with TRBD2. Germline V gene lookup returns CDR1 SEHNR and CDR2 FQNEAQ (reference sequence). This CDR3 contains 15 residues. The J segment lost 4 bases and the V segment lost 3 bases, leaving 7 bases of the junction unmatched. The CDR3 sequence: CASSFFTGGPDTQYF. Written as DNA, the CDR3 is TGTGCCAGCAGCTTCTTCACGGGAGGCCCAGATACGCAGTATTTT.

This clonotype turned up a few times. The chain has TRBV30 and TRBJ2-7, with TRBD2 matching 15 bases. The V and J ends lost 3 bases and 7 bases, in that order; junction bases with no gene match: 13. The CDR3 runs to 17 residues. CDR1 is GTSNPN and CDR2 is SVGIG in the germline V gene (reference sequence). The CDR3 DNA is TGTGCCTGGAGCTTACTCCGGACTAGCGGGGGGGTACGGGAGCAGTACTTC. As protein: CAWSLLRTSGGVREQYF.

The rearrangement links TRBV4-3 to TRBJ1-2; 12 positions agree with TRBD1. The V gene's germline CDR1 is LGHNA and CDR2 YSLEER. With 5 bases clipped from V and 7 bases from J, the junction kept 11 bases outside the gene matches. This CDR3 spans 16 amino acids. The CDR3, as DNA: TGCGCCAGCAGCATGCGAGCCCGGGACAGGGGGCTTGGCTACACCTTC. Residues: CASSMRARDRGLGYTF.

The chain combines TRBV2 with TRBJ2-7, with TRBD2 matching over 8 bases. This CDR3 is built from 14 residues. The J segment lost 0 bases and the V segment lost 10 bases, leaving 8 bases of the junction unmatched. Germline lookup yields CDR1 SNHLY and CDR2 FYNNEI. DNA of the CDR3: TGTGCCAAAAGAGGACTAGCAGGCTCCTACGAGCAGTACTTC. Its translation is CAKRGLAGSYEQYF. The full variable domain, with the rest looked up from reference TRBV2 and TRBJ2-7, is EPEVTQTPSHQVTQMGQEVILRCVPISNHLYFYWYRQILGQKVEFLVSFYNNEISEKSEIFDDQFSVERPDGSNFTLKIRSTKLEDSAMYFCAKRGLAGSYEQYFGPGTRLTVT.

This sequence joins TRBV7-2 and TRBJ2-3; D is ambiguous. The CDR3 consists of 14 residues. With 2 bases removed from V and 0 bases from J, the gap between germline ends came to 6 bases. In germline, CDR1 is SGHTA, CDR2 FQGNSA. The CDR3 loop is CASSLRDSTDTQYF. CDR3 sequence (DNA): TGTGCCAGCAGCTTAAGGGATAGCACAGATACGCAGTATTTT.

In its sample, this clonotype was seen a few times. This chain links TRBV29-1 with TRBJ1-1; a possible D gene is TRBD1 (6 bases). The CDR3 extends over 14 amino acids. V dropped 7 bases and J dropped 4 bases, with 19 bases sitting between them. The germline V gene encodes CDR1 SQVTM and CDR2 ANQGSEA. The CDR3 is CSAVRQALGTEAFF. The DNA of the CDR3 is TGCAGCGCCGTCAGACAGGCCCTGGGCACTGAAGCTTTCTTT.

Only a few counts were recorded for this clonotype. The rearrangement uses TRBV20-1 and TRBJ2-7; 12 nucleotides line up with TRBD2. From germline, CDR1 is DFQATT and CDR2 SNEGSKA (reference sequence). The CDR3 sequence is 15 residues long. After removal of 4 bases from V and 2 bases from J, the junction contained 6 bases not matched to a gene. This CDR3 reads CSATRLAGAPYEQYF. As DNA, the CDR3 is TGCAGTGCTACTCGACTAGCGGGAGCCCCCTACGAGCAGTACTTC.

The rearrangement links TRBV29-1 to TRBJ1-6, with a weak D call TRBD1 (6 bases). Germline CDR1 reads SQVTM; CDR2 reads ANQGSEA. V was cut by 5 bases and J by 5 bases, with 13 bases left in between. This CDR3 region has 14 residues. CDR3: CSVRKDRDNSPLHF. The CDR3 DNA is TGCAGCGTTCGAAAGGACAGAGATAATTCACCCCTCCACTTT.

The V call is TRBV2, the J call TRBJ1-1; the D is unclear. Germline values: CDR1 SNHLY, CDR2 FYNNEI. The CDR3 length is 15 residues. V was pared by 6 bases and J by 0 bases, with 14 bases between. CDR3 bases: TGTGCCAGCAGGACTACCAACTTCATGAACACTGAAGCTTTCTTT. It is translated as CASRTTNFMNTEAFF.

This clonotype was seen many times. CDR3 protein: CASKTGTSNQETQYF. The CDR3 region has the DNA TGTGCCAGCAAAACCGGGACTAGCAATCAAGAGACCCAGTACTTC. The chain has TRBV12-3 or TRBV12-4 and TRBJ2-5; 9 positions agree with TRBD2. This CDR3 is 15 amino acids long. The trim removed 7 bases at V and 2 bases at J, leaving 8 bases unmatched.

A word on this clonotype: The junction departs from germline at one end; a sequencing error may be responsible. The J gene is TRBJ1-3, the V gene TRBV5-1; a weak D match, TRBD1 (6 bases). Germline assignment: CDR1 SGHRS and CDR2 YFSETQ. The CDR3 is 16 amino acids. As DNA, the CDR3 is TGCGACAGCAGCTTGGAACTCGGGGGCGCTGGAAACACCATATATTTT. As protein: CDSSLELGGAGNTIYF.

This clonotype appeared a few times. At one of its ends the junction is not consistent with the germline gene, which may arise from a read error. V and J are TRBV7-9 and TRBJ2-2; TRBD1 is a possible D gene (6 bases). The germline V gene has CDR1 SEHNR and CDR2 FQNEAQ (reference sequence). The CDR3 is 15 amino acids. CDR3 residues: CASSLDRSKTGELFF. The CDR3 DNA reads TGTGCCAGCAGCTTGGACAGATCGAAGACCGGGGAGCTGTTTTTT.

This sequence joins TRBV29-1 and TRBJ1-2; perhaps TRBD1 as D (5 bases). V was pared by 3 bases and J by 3 bases, with 17 bases between. The CDR3 sequence is 15 residues long. The germline CDR1 and CDR2 sequences are SQVTM and ANQGSEA. For the CDR3, the DNA is TGCAGCGTTGATAAAGAAACAGGTTGGGACTATGGCTACACCTTC. Its protein is CSVDKETGWDYGYTF.

This clonotype showed up many times. The V call is TRBV7-7, the J call TRBJ2-2; TRBD1 is a possible D gene (6 bases). Trimming shortened V by 10 bases and J by 1 base, and 13 bases separated the two germline ends. There are 14 residues in the CDR3. Germline lookup yields CDR1 SSHAT and CDR2 FNYEAQ (reference sequence). CDR3 loop: CAIVPQGNTGELFF. The CDR3 region has the DNA TGTGCCATCGTCCCACAGGGGAACACCGGGGAGCTGTTTTTT.

This clonotype came up a few times. The chain recombines TRBV3-1 with TRBJ2-7, with D possibly being TRBD2 (5 bases). The CDR3 extends over 14 amino acids. Germline CDR1 reads LGHDT; CDR2 reads YNNKEL (reference sequence). Between the trimmed V and J ends, which lost 5 bases and 3 bases, there was a span of 14 bases. For the CDR3, the DNA is TGTGCCAGCAGCTCACCTCTGACTATCTACGAGCAGTACTTC. The encoded protein is CASSSPLTIYEQYF.

This clonotype showed up just a few times. The chain carries TRBV6-5 and TRBJ1-4, with 7 bases lining up with TRBD1. Germline CDR1 and CDR2: MNHEY and SVGAGI. The CDR3 has 14 amino acids. Losses at the gene ends were 6 bases for V and 7 bases for J; bases not matched to a gene: 8. The CDR3, as DNA: TGTGCCAGCAGAAGAACAGGGGTGGGTGAAAAACTGTTTTTT. It translates to CASRRTGVGEKLFF.

This clonotype was detected many times. The chain carries TRBV18 and TRBJ2-1; D uncertain. Germline assignment: CDR1 KGHSH and CDR2 LQKENI. V gave up 0 bases and J gave up 4 bases, with 10 bases separating them. The CDR3 contains 15 residues. CDR3 sequence: CASSPPSEVYNEQFF. The CDR3 region has the DNA TGTGCCAGCTCACCACCAAGCGAGGTATACAATGAGCAGTTCTTC.

This clonotype was detected once. The CDR3 bases are TGCAGCGTTTCGGGACAGGCAACCATCGAGCAGTACTTC. Its translation: CSVSGQATIEQYF. The chain combines TRBV29-1 with TRBJ2-7, with 8 bases fitting TRBD1. The CDR3 is 13 residues long. V lost 5 bases, J lost 6 bases, and 9 bases stayed unmatched. Germline lookup yields CDR1 SQVTM and CDR2 ANQGSEA.

This clonotype was seen a few times. This chain connects TRBV18 to TRBJ2-5; D possibly corresponds to TRBD2 (5 bases). CDR3 size: 14 residues. Germline assignment: CDR1 KGHSH and CDR2 LQKENI. Trimming pared 2 bases from V and 4 bases from J, leaving 11 bases between. The CDR3, as DNA: TGTGCCAGCTCACCAATGGGGAGACCAGAGACCCAGTACTTC. It is translated as CASSPMGRPETQYF. The full variable domain, in which reference TRBV18 and TRBJ2-5 provide the parts outside the CDR3, is NAGVMQNPRHLVRRRGQEARLRCSPMKGHSHVYWYRQLPEEGLKFMVYLQKENIIDESGMPKERFSAEFPKEGPSILRIQQVVRGDSAAYFCASSPMGRPETQYFGPGTRLLVL.